These 30 T cell receptor beta chains were all obtained from the same sample, sequenced in a study of OX40 agonist ivuxolimab in advanced cancers. Profiling relied on immunoSEQ multiplex PCR, and the TCRdb table lists in-frame clones only, not all of them. The table lists approximately 54,000 clones, about 89% of them singletons. The sequenced sample was CD4+ or CD8+ T cells sorted from blood, obtained in a trial of the OX40 agonist ivuxolimab. These receptors were taken from an adult with an advanced solid tumor such as melanoma, head and neck, liver or kidney cancer.

This chain links TRBV10-2 with TRBJ2-2; D may be TRBD2 (5 bases). CDR3 size: 14 residues. Trimming took 3 bases from V and 6 from J, leaving 11 bases between them. Per germline, CDR1 WSHSY and CDR2 SAAADI. Here the CDR3 reads CASSESSRAGELFF. The CDR3 DNA reads as TGCGCCAGCAGTGAATCGTCGAGGGCCGGGGAGCTGTTTTTT.

The chain recombines TRBV7-9 with TRBJ1-1; TRBD1 matches at 7 bases. The CDR3 has 15 amino acids. Germline CDR1 and CDR2: SEHNR and FQNEAQ (reference sequence). V was clipped by 1 base and J by 4 bases; unmatched bases: 6. CDR3 residues: CASSLDIDRATEAFF. The CDR3 DNA reads TGTGCCAGCAGCTTAGATATCGACAGGGCCACTGAAGCTTTCTTT.

This chain connects TRBV9 to TRBJ2-1, with 8 bases fitting TRBD1. Germline V gene lookup returns CDR1 SGDLS and CDR2 YYNGEE. V dropped 3 bases and J dropped 9; count of bases not matched to a gene: 8. There are 14 residues in the CDR3. CDR3 nucleotides: TGTGCCAGCAGCGCACGGGACAGGACCGGTGAGCAGTTCTTC. Protein sequence: CASSARDRTGEQFF.

The rearrangement uses TRBV7-3 and TRBJ2-3, with no clear D. The ends were cut back, 1 base at V and 4 bases at J, with 6 bases in the middle. The CDR3 sequence is 13 residues long. Per germline, CDR1 SGHTA and CDR2 FQGTGA. Here the CDR3 reads CASSLMGSDTQYF. The CDR3, as DNA: TGTGCCAGCAGCTTAATGGGGTCAGATACGCAGTATTTT.

The chain carries TRBV11-2 and TRBJ1-2; D remains unclear. This CDR3 is built from 12 residues. V was trimmed by 6 bases and J by 5 bases, leaving 10 bases between them. Per germline, CDR1 SGHAT and CDR2 FQNNGV. CDR3 region: CASRRTVYGYTF. CDR3 DNA: TGTGCCAGCAGGAGGACTGTTTATGGCTACACCTTC.

The J gene is TRBJ2-7, the V gene TRBV29-1, with 7 bases identical to TRBD1. CDR1 SQVTM and CDR2 ANQGSEA come from the germline V gene. The ends lost 4 bases at V and 1 base at J; junction bases unmatched: 7. CDR3 length: 14 amino acids. As DNA, the CDR3 is TGCAGCGTTGGAGGGGACAGTTTGTCCTACGAGCAGTACTTC. Translated: CSVGGDSLSYEQYF.

The table lists this clone with a count of one. The genes are TRBV5-1 and TRBJ2-7; 9 bases fit TRBD1. V lost 4 bases and J lost 7; bases outside the gene matches: 9. There are 14 residues in the CDR3. The V gene's germline CDR1 is SGHRS and CDR2 YFSETQ. CDR3 in amino acids: CASSPGQGTGEQYF. The CDR3 DNA reads TGCGCCAGCAGCCCTGGACAGGGGACAGGGGAGCAGTACTTC.

The V and J genes are TRBV28 and TRBJ1-3; D ambiguous. Trimming stripped 2 bases from V and 4 bases from J, with 9 bases between. Germline V gene data show CDR1 as MDHEN and CDR2 as SYDVKM. The CDR3 runs 14 residues. Here the CDR3 DNA reads TGTGCCAGCAGTTTAGCGGGTTTCGGAAACACCATATATTTT. Amino acids: CASSLAGFGNTIYF.

V and J are TRBV7-2 and TRBJ2-5, with 9 nucleotides matching TRBD1. The tail of the sequence fits TRBJ2-7 better, so the J call may be wrong. The CDR3 is 14 amino acids. CDR1 is SGHTA, CDR2 FQGNSA, per germline. CDR3 region: CASSLVTGGYEQYF. In nucleotides, the CDR3 is TGTGCCAGCAGCTTAGTGACAGGGGGCTACGAGCAGTACTTC.

J is TRBJ1-4 and V is TRBV11-3; D is unresolved. The CDR3 consists of 15 residues. Trimming pared 5 bases from V and 2 bases from J, leaving 12 bases between. CDR1 is SGHNT and CDR2 is YENEEA in the germline V gene. The CDR3 DNA reads TGTGCCAGCAGCATGGACCCGCGGACTAATGAAAAACTGTTTTTT. The encoded protein is CASSMDPRTNEKLFF.

The chain uses TRBV2 and TRBJ2-5; TRBD2 aligns across 12 bases. Trimming took 4 bases from V and 4 from J; bases not matched to a gene: 4. The germline V gene has CDR1 SNHLY and CDR2 FYNNEI. This CDR3 has 15 amino acids. CDR3 sequence: CASSGLAGGPETQYF. The CDR3 bases are TGTGCCAGCAGTGGGCTAGCGGGGGGGCCAGAGACCCAGTACTTC.

This clone was seen a single time. The chain employs TRBV7-9 and TRBJ1-2; D not resolved. Germline assignment: CDR1 SEHNR and CDR2 FQNEAQ (reference sequence). With 1 base removed from V and 4 bases from J, the gap between germline ends came to 10 bases. The CDR3 length is 14 residues. The CDR3 bases are TGTGCCAGCAGCTTAGACAGCCCCGCCTATGGCTACACCTTC. Amino acid sequence: CASSLDSPAYGYTF.

The gene calls are TRBV5-4 and TRBJ1-5; D ambiguous. This CDR3 has 13 amino acids. Germline loops: CDR1 SGHNT, CDR2 YYREEE (reference sequence). With 0 bases removed from V and 4 bases from J, the gap between germline ends came to 5 bases. The CDR3 spells CASSLERNQPQHF. The CDR3 region has the DNA TGTGCCAGCAGCTTGGAGAGAAATCAGCCCCAGCATTTT.

This chain connects TRBV6-5 to TRBJ1-2, with D hard to call. Germline assignment: CDR1 MNHEY and CDR2 SVGAGI. Trimming pared 10 bases from V and 2 bases from J, leaving 11 bases between. This CDR3 is built from 12 residues. DNA of the CDR3: TGTGCCACTGTCTCAGAGAACTATGGCTACACCTTC. Its protein product is CATVSENYGYTF.

CDR3 sequence: CASRLAGGYEQYF. In DNA form, the CDR3 reads TGTGCCAGCAGACTAGCGGGGGGCTACGAGCAGTACTTC. The chain joins TRBV7-2 to TRBJ2-7; 12 bases agree with TRBD2. Germline V CDR1 and CDR2: SGHTA, FQGNSA. The length of the CDR3 is 13 residues. Germline trimming cut 6 bases from V and 3 bases from J; bases unmatched to any gene: 0.

This clone was found a few times. V gene TRBV18 combines with J gene TRBJ1-1, with a weak D call TRBD1 (5 bases). Germline V gives CDR1 KGHSH, CDR2 LQKENI. The V gene lost 3 bases and the J gene lost 6 bases, with 11 bases spanning the gap. The CDR3 is 13 amino acids. In DNA form, the CDR3 reads TGTGCCAGCTCACCGGGACTTCTGGCTGAAGCTTTCTTT. Translating it yields CASSPGLLAEAFF.

The rearrangement joins TRBV5-1 to TRBJ2-2; 7 nucleotides line up with TRBD2. V lost 1 base to trimming and J lost 5 bases; unmatched junction nucleotides: 8. The CDR3 sequence is 16 residues long. Germline lookup yields CDR1 SGHRS and CDR2 YFSETQ. This CDR3 reads CASSLLPGEGTGELFF. The CDR3 DNA reads as TGCGCCAGCAGCTTGTTACCCGGGGAGGGGACCGGGGAGCTGTTTTTT.

The chain has TRBV10-3 and TRBJ2-1; possibly TRBD2 for D (6 bases). This CDR3 comprises 11 residues. The V gene lost 9 bases and the J gene lost 4 bases, with 7 bases spanning the gap. Germline V CDR1 and CDR2: ENHRY, SYGVKD. CDR3 in amino acids: CAIGGYNEQFF. In nucleotides, the CDR3 is TGTGCCATTGGGGGGTACAATGAGCAGTTCTTC.

The chain links TRBV2 to TRBJ1-3; D ambiguous. CDR1 is SNHLY, CDR2 FYNNEI, per germline. V lost 3 bases, J lost 7 bases, and 10 bases lay in between. This CDR3 has 13 residues. CDR3 region: CASSELGMNTIYF. The CDR3 DNA is TGTGCCAGCAGTGAGCTGGGTATGAACACCATATATTTT. The full variable domain, completed using reference TRBV2 and TRBJ1-3, is EPEVTQTPSHQVTQMGQEVILRCVPISNHLYFYWYRQILGQKVEFLVSFYNNEISEKSEIFDDQFSVERPDGSNFTLKIRSTKLEDSAMYFCASSELGMNTIYFGEGSWLTVV.

The CDR3 nucleotides are TGTGCCAGCAGTTTTCAGGGACGGATCCCGCAGTATTTT. Its protein is CASSFQGRIPQYF. The J gene is TRBJ2-3, the V gene TRBV27, with D perhaps being TRBD1 or TRBD2 (5 bases each). The CDR3 spans 13 residues. Germline loops: CDR1 MNHEY, CDR2 SMNVEV (reference sequence). The V end was cut by 3 bases, the J end by 10 bases, with 14 bases between.

The genes are TRBV9 and TRBJ1-4, with D unclear. This CDR3 spans 17 amino acids. The V end lost 3 bases, the J end lost 1 base, and 16 bases lay between the germline ends. CDR1 is SGDLS, CDR2 YYNGEE, per germline. The CDR3 region has the DNA TGTGCCAGCAGCGCCCCATTTATACAGAAAACTAATGAAAAACTGTTTTTT. Translation gives CASSAPFIQKTNEKLFF.

V usage is TRBV28 and J usage is TRBJ1-2; no firm D call. V lost 6 bases to trimming and J lost 3 bases, with 8 bases between them. This CDR3 contains 12 residues. In germline, CDR1 is MDHEN, CDR2 SYDVKM. As DNA, the CDR3 is TGTGCCAGCAGCCCGCGTGACTATGGCTACACCTTC. As protein: CASSPRDYGYTF.

The genes are TRBV10-3 and TRBJ2-1; no firm D call. Germline CDR1 is ENHRY and CDR2 is SYGVKD. V lost 2 bases and J lost 6, with 14 bases in between. This CDR3 is 15 amino acids long. The CDR3 spells CAISEHPGSANEQFF. DNA for the CDR3: TGTGCCATCAGTGAGCACCCAGGATCGGCCAATGAGCAGTTCTTC.

This chain links TRBV28 with TRBJ2-7; TRBD1 might be the D (7 bases). This CDR3 spans 15 amino acids. In germline, CDR1 is MDHEN, CDR2 SYDVKM. Trimming shortened V by 1 base and J by 6 bases, and 16 bases separated the two germline ends. This CDR3 is CASSLSGRGVREQYF. In nucleotides, the CDR3 is TGTGCCAGCAGTTTATCCGGCAGGGGGGTTCGCGAGCAGTACTTC.

The chain links TRBV6-6 to TRBJ2-3; possibly TRBD1 or TRBD2 for D (5 bases each). CDR3 length: 14 residues. Trimming left V 4 bases short and J 5 bases short, with 13 bases between. Germline CDR1 and CDR2: MNHNY and SVGAGI (reference sequence). This chain's CDR3 is CASSSGTEEDTQYF. CDR3 DNA: TGTGCCAGCAGTTCCGGGACGGAAGAAGATACGCAGTATTTT.

The chain employs TRBV28 and TRBJ2-5, with 8 bases that match TRBD1. The germline V gene encodes CDR1 MDHEN and CDR2 SYDVKM. The CDR3 spans 16 residues. V trimming: 6 bases; J trimming: 2 bases; junction bases outside the gene matches: 11. For the CDR3, the DNA is TGTGCCAGCAGCAGCAACAGGGGGGCGCTACAAGAGACCCAGTACTTC. It encodes CASSSNRGALQETQYF. The variable domain in full, with the rest retrieved from reference TRBV28 and TRBJ2-5, is DVKVTQSSRYLVKRTGEKVFLECVQDMDHENMFWYRQDPGLGLRLIYFSYDVKMKEKGDIPEGYSVSREKKERFSLILESASTNQTSMYLCASSSNRGALQETQYFGPGTRLLVL.

The V and J genes are TRBV4-1 and TRBJ1-5, with D hard to call. The germline CDR1 and CDR2 sequences are MGHRA and YSYEKL. The CDR3 spans 14 residues. The V and J ends lost 1 base and 7 bases respectively, with 11 bases between them. The CDR3 loop is CASSQVSRVQPQHF. The CDR3 nucleotides read TGCGCCAGCAGCCAAGTCTCACGCGTCCAGCCCCAGCATTTT.

This chain links TRBV11-2 with TRBJ2-3, with TRBD2 identical over 7 bases. The CDR3 covers 13 residues. V trimming: 5 bases; J trimming: 1 base; junction bases outside the gene matches: 0. Germline assignment: CDR1 SGHAT and CDR2 FQNNGV. CDR3 coding DNA: TGTGCCAGCAGCGGGAGGGGCACAGATACGCAGTATTTT. It yields the protein CASSGRGTDTQYF.

V usage is TRBV9 and J usage is TRBJ2-2; D is ambiguous. CDR1 is SGDLS and CDR2 is YYNGEE in the germline V gene. Deletions cut 0 bases from V and 5 bases from J, with 11 bases between. The CDR3 is 15 residues long. CDR3 loop: CASSVEGSYTGELFF. CDR3 DNA sequence: TGTGCCAGCAGCGTAGAGGGAAGTTATACCGGGGAGCTGTTTTTT.

The chain is built from TRBV4-3 and TRBJ1-5; D is uncertain. V was clipped by 9 bases and J by 8 bases, with 5 bases between them. Germline V CDR1 and CDR2: LGHNA, YSLEER. The CDR3 totals 9 residues. The CDR3 sequence: CASCKPQHF. The CDR3 nucleotides are TGCGCCAGTTGTAAGCCCCAGCATTTT.